The 17 T cell receptor beta chains below come from one sample, sequenced in a study of spatial heterogeneity in lung cancer. Overall study results and limits: Counts of expanded intratumoral alpha and beta TCRs tracked tumor mutation counts.

MiXCR was run by TCRdb on the 5' RACE reads, yielding one entry per CDR3 protein. Of over a thousand distinct CDR3 sequences in the sample, 9.5% to 13% were seen once. These TCRs are of unknown antigen specificity. Time point specified: sample taken at primary tumor resection. The sequenced sample was lung tumor tissue, obtained at surgery. The receptors here all came from a male donor with early-stage non-small cell lung cancer.

The chain carries TRBV10-2 and TRBJ2-1; D gene unclear. Trimming removed 8 bases from V and 6 bases from J, with 11 bases in between. The germline gives CDR1 WSHSY, CDR2 SAAADI. This CDR3 comprises 12 residues. DNA of the CDR3: TGCGCCAGCGGAGACTGGGTCAATGAGCAGTTCTTC. This gives the protein CASGDWVNEQFF.

This clonotype was seen only a few times. The genes are TRBV12-3 or TRBV12-4 and TRBJ1-1, with D possibly being TRBD1 (5 bases). The CDR3 runs 13 residues. Trimming removed 3 bases from V and 4 bases from J, with 9 bases in between. CDR3 coding DNA: TGTGCCAGCAGTTTTACAGGCTCCACTGAAGCTTTCTTT. Translated: CASSFTGSTEAFF.

This clonotype is medium-sized (0.01 to 0.1%) within its sample. This rearrangement joins TRBV5-4 to TRBJ2-3, with 8 bases identical to TRBD2. V shed 4 bases and J 8 bases; nucleotides not matched to a gene: 9. Per the germline V gene, CDR1 is SGHNT and CDR2 is YYREEE (reference sequence). This CDR3 region has 14 residues. The CDR3 coding sequence is TGTGCCAGCAGCCTTCCGGGGGGGCAGGCTACGCAGTATTTT. This encodes CASSLPGGQATQYF.

The V and J genes are TRBV24-1 and TRBJ2-1, with TRBD1 matching over 10 bases. Germline CDR1 and CDR2: KGHDR and SFDVKD. This CDR3 comprises 15 residues. Losses at the gene ends were 5 bases for V and 8 bases for J; bases not matched to a gene: 8. The CDR3 DNA sequence: TGTGCCACCAGTGGAGGGGGACAGGGGATCGATGAGCAGTTCTTC. It specifies CATSGGGQGIDEQFF.

This clonotype is medium-sized by share. CDR3: CASSFSGVGHGYTF. The CDR3 DNA follows: TGTGCCAGCAGCTTTTCGGGGGTCGGCCATGGCTACACCTTC. The gene calls are TRBV5-6 and TRBJ1-2; possibly TRBD1 for D (5 bases). The CDR3 covers 14 residues. Looked up from germline, CDR1 is SGHDT and CDR2 is YYEEEE. V was shortened by 2 bases and J by 6 bases, with 14 bases between the two germline ends.

As for this clonotype: The germline gene is not matched at one end of the junction; a read error may be the cause. The rearrangement links TRBV5-1 to TRBJ2-1; no clear D. Germline assignment: CDR1 SGHRS and CDR2 YFSETQ. The CDR3 length is 15 residues. This CDR3 is CASSLVRYENNEQLF. The CDR3 DNA reads TGCGCCAGCAGCCTAGTACGATACGAGAACAATGAGCAGTTATTC.

This rearrangement joins TRBV28 to TRBJ2-2; D remains unclear. Deletions cut 5 bases from V and 2 bases from J, with 6 bases between. The CDR3 extends over 13 amino acids. Germline values: CDR1 MDHEN, CDR2 SYDVKM. CDR3 loop: CASSIQNTGELFF. The CDR3 nucleotides read TGTGCCAGCAGTATACAAAACACCGGGGAGCTGTTTTTT.

Within the sample, this clonotype is medium-sized (0.01 to 0.1%). The DNA of the CDR3 is TGTGCCAGCACAGGGTCCTTGAACACCGGGGAGCTGTTTTTT. It translates to CASTGSLNTGELFF. This chain uses TRBV12-3 or TRBV12-4 with TRBJ2-2; D is possibly TRBD1 (5 bases). V lost 7 bases to trimming and J lost 1 base, with 10 bases between them. The CDR3 runs 14 residues.

This clonotype is labeled medium-sized. V is TRBV7-8 and J is TRBJ2-7; D is unresolved. The CDR3 covers 14 residues. V lost 2 bases and J 0 bases, leaving 8 bases between the germline ends. Germline V lookup: CDR1 SGHVS, CDR2 FQNEAQ. In nucleotides, the CDR3 is TGTGCCAGCAGCTTAACGAGGAGCTCCTACGAGCAGTACTTC. Encoded protein: CASSLTRSSYEQYF.

This clonotype was counted between two and nine times. CDR3: CSASLVAQYF. The CDR3 coding sequence is TGCAGTGCTAGTTTGGTCGCCCAGTACTTC. This chain connects TRBV20-1 to TRBJ2-5; D unresolved. V dropped 3 bases and J dropped 9 bases, with 8 bases sitting between them. The germline CDR1 and CDR2 sequences are DFQATT and SNEGSKA (reference sequence). This CDR3 has 10 amino acids.

Within the sample, this clonotype is medium-sized. This chain links TRBV5-1 with TRBJ1-1; D uncertain. The germline V gene has CDR1 SGHRS and CDR2 YFSETQ. With 0 bases removed from V and 4 bases from J, the gap between germline ends came to 7 bases. This CDR3 region has 13 residues. CDR3 in DNA: TGCGCCAGCAGCTTGGGTACGGGCACTGAAGCTTTCTTT. This sequence encodes CASSLGTGTEAFF.

As concerns this clonotype: A much larger clone differs from this one at a single base, so this may be a read error. This chain links TRBV12-3 or TRBV12-4 with TRBJ1-3, with a weak D call TRBD1 (6 bases). This CDR3 is 15 amino acids long. Trimming pared 6 bases from V and 2 bases from J, leaving 14 bases between. CDR3 sequence reads: CASSAGQTPGNTIYF. CDR3 bases: TGTGCCAGCAGCGCGGGACAAACCCCTGGAAACACCATATATTTT.

This clonotype is large (0.1 to 1%) in the sample. V usage is TRBV6-5 and J usage is TRBJ1-1, with D possibly matching TRBD1 (6 bases). Germline CDR1 MNHEY, CDR2 SVGAGI. Deletions cut 8 bases from V and 3 bases from J, with 22 bases between. The CDR3 extends over 16 amino acids. CDR3 coding DNA: TGTGCCAGCCACAGAGCCCGACAGGCCACCTACACTGAAGCTTTCTTT. This codes for CASHRARQATYTEAFF.

Sample share makes this clonotype medium-sized. CDR3 nucleotide sequence: TGTGCCAGCAGTTTGGCTCTGGACAGGTCTGAGGGCTACACCTTC. Amino acid sequence: CASSLALDRSEGYTF. This chain connects TRBV28 to TRBJ1-2; 7 bases align to TRBD1. After removal of 3 bases from V and 8 bases from J, the junction contained 12 bases not matched to a gene. CDR3 length equals 15 residues. CDR1 and CDR2 (germline): MDHEN, SYDVKM.

This clonotype is large (0.1 to 1%) by share. The chain joins TRBV7-6 to TRBJ2-3, with 12 nucleotides matching TRBD1. This CDR3 is built from 19 residues. V lost 3 bases to trimming and J lost 2 bases; unmatched junction nucleotides: 12. Germline V gene sequence: CDR1 SGHVS, CDR2 FNYEAQ. This chain's CDR3 is CASSFPGQGAEGHTDTQYF. The CDR3 DNA reads TGTGCCAGCAGCTTCCCGGGACAGGGGGCTGAAGGACACACAGATACGCAGTATTTT. Drawing the rest from reference TRBV7-6 and TRBJ2-3, the complete variable domain is GAGVSQSPRYKVTKRGQDVALRCDPISGHVSLYWYRQALGQGPEFLTYFNYEAQQDKSGLPNDRFSAERPEGSISTLTIQRTEQRDSAMYRCASSFPGQGAEGHTDTQYFGPGTRLTVL.

By its share, this clonotype is medium-sized. This chain connects TRBV13 to TRBJ2-7; D unresolved. CDR3 length: 14 amino acids. Between the trimmed V and J ends, which lost 6 bases and 2 bases, there was a span of 14 bases. CDR1 PRHDT and CDR2 FYEKMQ come from the germline V gene (reference sequence). The CDR3 DNA is TGTGCCAGCAGTTTCGCAGCTTCACCCTACGAGCAGTACTTC. Amino acid sequence: CASSFAASPYEQYF.

This clonotype is large. J is TRBJ1-1 and V is TRBV12-5; D is uncertain. The CDR3 runs 15 residues. With 1 base removed from V and 11 bases from J, the gap between germline ends came to 20 bases. Germline assignment: CDR1 LGHNT and CDR2 FRNRAP. DNA for the CDR3: TGTGCTAGTGGTTTGGGTACCGATCTACCCTCTGGGGCTTTCTTT. Amino acids: CASGLGTDLPSGAFF.